This TCR beta chain comes out of a study of T cells in Graves' hyperthyroidism and ophthalmopathy. Looking at the study overall: Once the initial diagnosis was made, peripheral blood was obtained before any treatment. Study-wide results and limits: Most thyroid clonotypes that were expanded above 0.001 also turned up in blood. Before onset, ophthalmopathy was predicted by the model a median around 6 months earlier.

This clonotype was detected ten times or more. The antigen remains unidentified. Template material for amplifying TCR beta CDR3 regions consisted of RNA transcripts. Carried out on the TCR CDR3, a first-round RT-PCR used the HTBI primer set. MiXCR, run by TCRdb on the multiplex PCR reads, gives a single entry per CDR3 protein. The data hold some 500,000 distinct CDR3 sequences, with approximately 15% observed a single time. Stable Graves' hyperthyroidism denoted no ophthalmopathy progression over 18 months. Germline V gene sequence: CDR1 DFQATT, CDR2 SNEGSKA (reference sequence). V shed 0 bases and J 4 bases; nucleotides not matched to a gene: 6. This CDR3 is 15 amino acids long.

Sequenced input: blood. The chain links TRBV20-1 to TRBJ2-1; 7 bases map to TRBD2. The receptor was isolated from a woman younger than 30 with Graves' hyperthyroidism. The CDR3, as DNA: TGCAGTGCTAGAGATCGAGGACTAGGATACAATGAGCAGTTCTTC. It specifies CSARDRGLGYNEQFF.